These 26 T cell receptor beta chains originate from one sample sequenced in a study of human versus mouse CDR3 diversity and MHC coevolution. TCRdb keeps only in-frame clones here, not all; method: immunoSEQ multiplex PCR. Here the sample spans 75,000 to 90,000 clones, 80% to 95% being singletons. The sample taken for sequencing was naive CD4+ T cells from blood. As for subset: CD45RO-negative CD62L-positive naive CD4 T cells. Receptor source: a person between 25 and 69 years old in good health.

V and J are TRBV29-1 and TRBJ2-2; 8 positions match TRBD1. The CDR3 sequence is 13 residues long. In germline, CDR1 is SQVTM, CDR2 ANQGSEA. V lost 3 bases to trimming and J lost 6 bases; unmatched junction nucleotides: 3. CDR3 protein: CSVDRGLAGELFF. The DNA of the CDR3 is TGCAGCGTTGACAGGGGGCTAGCCGGGGAGCTGTTTTTT.

This sequence joins TRBV7-8 and TRBJ2-7; TRBD1 agrees at 9 bases. CDR1 SGHVS and CDR2 FQNEAQ come from the germline V gene. Germline trimming cut 5 bases from V and 13 bases from J; bases unmatched to any gene: 21. CDR3 length: 16 amino acids. CDR3 nucleotides: TGTGCCAGCAGCCCGTCTTCCCAGGGACAGGGCTATCTTTCATACTTC. This sequence encodes CASSPSSQGQGYLSYF. The whole variable domain, remainder taken from reference TRBV7-8 and TRBJ2-7, is GAGVSQSPRYKVAKRGQDVALRCDPISGHVSLFWYQQALGQGPEFLTYFQNEAQLDKSGLPSDRFFAERPEGSVSTLKIQRTQQEDSAVYLCASSPSSQGQGYLSYFGPGTRLTVT.

The V and J genes are TRBV19 and TRBJ2-5, with TRBD1 matching 9 bases. The assigned J gene may be wrong: the sequence end matches TRBJ2-7 better. The CDR3 loop spans 15 amino acids. CDR1 is LNHDA and CDR2 is SQIVND in the germline V gene (reference sequence). CDR3 loop: CASSLRDRVGYEQYF. The CDR3 nucleotides are TGTGCCAGTAGTCTCCGGGACAGGGTCGGCTACGAGCAGTACTTC.

The chain couples TRBV9 to TRBJ2-5; 8 bases map to TRBD2. The germline CDR1 and CDR2 sequences are SGDLS and YYNGEE. The CDR3 contains 14 residues. With V trimmed by 2 bases and J by 1 base, 1 base remained unmatched. CDR3 sequence (DNA): TGTGCCAGCAGCGTTAGCGGGACCCAAGAGACCCAGTACTTC. Protein: CASSVSGTQETQYF.

V usage is TRBV6-6 and J usage is TRBJ1-1, with unresolved D. Germline loops: CDR1 MNHNY, CDR2 SVGAGI (reference sequence). The CDR3 is made up of 14 amino acids. Trimming shortened V by 7 bases and J by 1 base, and 13 bases separated the two germline ends. The CDR3 here is CASNPDKRNTEAFF. CDR3 nucleotides: TGTGCCAGCAACCCAGACAAGAGGAACACTGAAGCTTTCTTT.

The V call is TRBV7-2, the J call TRBJ2-1; TRBD2 is a possible D gene (6 bases). CDR3 length: 16 residues. Trimming shortened V by 1 base and J by 0 bases, and 10 bases separated the two germline ends. The V gene's germline CDR1 is SGHTA and CDR2 FQGNSA. The DNA of the CDR3 is TGTGCCAGCAGCTTAGTAGTCGGGAGCTCCTACAATGAGCAGTTCTTC. This encodes CASSLVVGSSYNEQFF.

The chain joins TRBV9 to TRBJ2-5, with D perhaps TRBD2 (5 bases). Looked up from germline, CDR1 is SGDLS and CDR2 is YYNGEE. The length of the CDR3 is 14 residues. With 1 base removed from V and 1 base from J, the gap between germline ends came to 8 bases. The CDR3 DNA reads as TGTGCCAGCAGCGTACGTACTAGCCAAGAGACCCAGTACTTC. Its translation is CASSVRTSQETQYF.

This clone was counted once. This chain links TRBV11-3 with TRBJ1-1; no reliable D call. The CDR3 extends over 13 amino acids. The V and J ends lost 8 bases and 3 bases respectively, with 13 bases between them. The germline V gene has CDR1 SGHNT and CDR2 YENEEA. CDR3 nucleotides: TGTGCCAGCTCGGGGTCGTCGGACACTGAAGCTTTCTTT. The encoded protein is CASSGSSDTEAFF.

The V gene is TRBV5-1, the J gene TRBJ1-1, with TRBD1 matching 10 bases. V lost 4 bases and J lost 2; bases outside the gene matches: 2. This CDR3 is 14 amino acids long. Germline V gene data show CDR1 as SGHRS and CDR2 as YFSETQ. CDR3 nucleotide sequence: TGCGCCAGCAGCCGACAGGGGGCTAACACTGAAGCTTTCTTT. The encoded protein is CASSRQGANTEAFF.

The rearrangement joins TRBV19 to TRBJ2-1, with D maybe TRBD2 (5 bases). V shed 7 bases and J shed 4 bases, with 11 bases lying between them. Germline CDR1 reads LNHDA; CDR2 reads SQIVND (reference sequence). The CDR3 runs to 13 residues. The CDR3 DNA reads TGTGCCAGTAAGACTAATACTTACAATGAGCAGTTCTTC. Its translation: CASKTNTYNEQFF.

The genes are TRBV18 and TRBJ1-1; tentative D call: TRBD1 (5 bases). The CDR3 runs 13 residues. Trimming shortened V by 1 base and J by 4 bases, and 7 bases separated the two germline ends. CDR1 KGHSH and CDR2 LQKENI come from the germline V gene. Here the CDR3 reads CASSPRRGTEAFF. CDR3 coding DNA: TGTGCCAGCTCACCACGGAGGGGCACTGAAGCTTTCTTT.

The V and J genes are TRBV7-9 and TRBJ2-1, with TRBD1 matching 8 bases. CDR3 size: 14 residues. The germline V gene has CDR1 SEHNR and CDR2 FQNEAQ (reference sequence). With 1 base clipped from V and 4 bases from J, the junction kept 0 bases outside the gene matches. This chain's CDR3 is CASSLGTGYNEQFF. The CDR3, as DNA: TGTGCCAGCAGCTTAGGGACAGGGTACAATGAGCAGTTCTTC.

The V call is TRBV7-3, the J call TRBJ2-7; 10 positions agree with TRBD1. V shed 3 bases, J shed 6 bases, and the junction held 5 bases outside the gene matches. This CDR3 has 14 residues. Germline V gene data show CDR1 as SGHTA and CDR2 as FQGTGA. CDR3 DNA sequence: TGTGCCAGCAGCTTGGGGGACAGGGGCTCCGAGCAGTACTTC. This encodes CASSLGDRGSEQYF. The variable domain in full, completed from reference TRBV7-3 and TRBJ2-7, reads GAGVSQTPSNKVTEKGKYVELRCDPISGHTALYWYRQSLGQGPEFLIYFQGTGAADDSGLPNDRFFAVRPEGSVSTLKIQRTERGDSAVYLCASSLGDRGSEQYFGPGTRLTVT.

This chain connects TRBV4-1 to TRBJ2-7, with 7 bases matching TRBD2. CDR1 is MGHRA and CDR2 is YSYEKL in the germline V gene. Trimming took 6 bases from V and 0 from J; bases not matched to a gene: 8. The CDR3 spans 15 residues. Here the CDR3 reads CASRVGPSGSYEQYF. In DNA, the CDR3 is TGCGCCAGCAGAGTAGGCCCTAGCGGCTCCTACGAGCAGTACTTC.

The CDR3: CASKPGNQPQHF. DNA of the CDR3: TGTGCCAGCAAGCCGGGCAATCAGCCCCAGCATTTT. This chain links TRBV28 with TRBJ1-5; D gene uncertain. Deletions cut 7 bases from V and 2 bases from J, with 6 bases between. The CDR3 is made up of 12 amino acids. Looked up from germline, CDR1 is MDHEN and CDR2 is SYDVKM.

V and J are TRBV15 and TRBJ2-7; weak D call: TRBD2 (6 bases). Trimming pared 5 bases from V and 4 bases from J, leaving 15 bases between. The CDR3 sequence is 14 residues long. Germline V gene sequence: CDR1 LNHNV, CDR2 YYDKDF (reference sequence). The CDR3 is CATSEGLPPYEQYF. CDR3 nucleotide sequence: TGTGCCACCAGCGAGGGACTGCCTCCTTACGAGCAGTACTTC.

The chain is built from TRBV7-8 and TRBJ1-2, with 7 bases matching TRBD1. The CDR3 loop spans 14 amino acids. Germline trimming cut 3 bases from V and 4 bases from J; bases unmatched to any gene: 5. Germline CDR1 reads SGHVS; CDR2 reads FQNEAQ. The CDR3, as DNA: TGTGCCAGCAGCTTCCCGGGACAGCTCTATGGCTACACCTTC. The encoded protein is CASSFPGQLYGYTF.

The chain has TRBV7-2 and TRBJ1-2; D not certain. The CDR3 consists of 15 residues. The V end lost 0 bases, the J end lost 6 bases, and 14 bases lay between the germline ends. Germline V gene sequence: CDR1 SGHTA, CDR2 FQGNSA. In nucleotides, the CDR3 is TGTGCCAGCAGCTTAGCGAGCCCGCGCCGAAATGGCTACACCTTC. Protein product: CASSLASPRRNGYTF.

The chain is built from TRBV19 and TRBJ2-7; maybe TRBD1 (7 bases). V was cut by 5 bases and J by 2 bases, with 22 bases left in between. The CDR3 spans 17 residues. Germline CDR1 and CDR2: LNHDA and SQIVND (reference sequence). CDR3 sequence reads: CASSRGLRDSLTYEQYF. The CDR3 DNA is TGTGCCAGTAGTCGGGGGCTCCGGGACAGCCTAACCTACGAGCAGTACTTC.

The chain is built from TRBV6-6 and TRBJ1-1; TRBD1 matches at 8 bases. V trimming: 2 bases; J trimming: 1 base; junction bases outside the gene matches: 3. The CDR3 extends over 15 amino acids. Germline assignment: CDR1 MNHNY and CDR2 SVGAGI (reference sequence). CDR3 bases: TGTGCCAGCAGTTACCCAGACAGGGGGAACACTGAAGCTTTCTTT. Translation gives CASSYPDRGNTEAFF.

This clone was found a few times. In nucleotides, the CDR3 is TGTGCCAGCGGACAGGGTAGGAGCACTGAAGCTTTCTTT. Translation gives CASGQGRSTEAFF. V usage is TRBV7-2 and J usage is TRBJ1-1, with 8 bases identical to TRBD1. Germline CDR1 and CDR2: SGHTA and FQGNSA. V shed 8 bases, J shed 4 bases, and the junction held 6 bases outside the gene matches. This CDR3 has 13 residues.

The V and J genes are TRBV18 and TRBJ1-1; 8 nucleotides agree with TRBD1. Germline CDR1 is KGHSH and CDR2 is LQKENI. The CDR3 totals 13 residues. The trim removed 6 bases at V and 6 bases at J, leaving 6 bases unmatched. The CDR3 reads CASSVNRGSEAFF. For the CDR3, the DNA is TGTGCCAGCTCCGTCAACAGGGGGTCTGAAGCTTTCTTT.

V usage is TRBV7-2 and J usage is TRBJ2-3; 9 bases are shared with TRBD2. This CDR3 spans 15 amino acids. The germline CDR1 and CDR2 sequences are SGHTA and FQGNSA. V trimming: 8 bases; J trimming: 4 bases; junction bases outside the gene matches: 10. In DNA form, the CDR3 reads TGTGCCAGCGGGGTAGCGGGAGTCATCCCAGATACGCAGTATTTT. This gives the protein CASGVAGVIPDTQYF. Full variable domain (remainder filled in from reference TRBV7-2 and TRBJ2-3): GAGVSQSPSNKVTEKGKDVELRCDPISGHTALYWYRQSLGQGLEFLIYFQGNSAPDKSGLPSDRFSAERTGGSVSTLTIQRTQQEDSAVYLCASGVAGVIPDTQYFGPGTRLTVL.

The V gene is TRBV7-2, the J gene TRBJ1-3; D unclear. Trimming took 0 bases from V and 4 from J, leaving 7 bases between them. CDR3 length: 14 amino acids. Germline-derived CDR1 and CDR2 are SGHTA and FQGNSA. CDR3 in DNA: TGTGCCAGCAGCTTAGCATGGGCAGGAAACACCATATATTTT. Translated: CASSLAWAGNTIYF.

This sequence joins TRBV5-5 and TRBJ1-1; perhaps TRBD1 as D (5 bases). The CDR3 is 14 residues long. The V gene's germline CDR1 is SGHKS and CDR2 YYEKEE (reference sequence). Between the trimmed V and J ends, which lost 1 base and 5 bases, there was a span of 12 bases. The CDR3 reads CASSLTSGSTEAFF. The CDR3 nucleotides are TGTGCCAGCAGCTTGACCTCAGGGTCGACTGAAGCTTTCTTT.

The chain carries TRBV18 and TRBJ1-2; TRBD1 might be the D (6 bases). This CDR3 spans 15 amino acids. Germline V gives CDR1 KGHSH, CDR2 LQKENI. With 6 bases removed from V and 8 bases from J, the gap between germline ends came to 22 bases. The DNA of the CDR3 is TGTGCCAGCTCGCCGCGGGTTGAAGGGGGATGGGGCTACACCTTC. This gives the protein CASSPRVEGGWGYTF.